A single sample gave rise to the 20 T cell receptor beta chains below, sequenced in a study of T cell responses to AZD1222 COVID-19 vaccine. Profiling relied on immunoSEQ multiplex PCR, and the TCRdb table lists in-frame clones only, not all of them. Of about 150,000 clones in the sample, 90% to 95% are singletons; the top ten hold 1.6%. This specimen consisted of peripheral blood, obtained on day 0 of AZD1222 vaccination. The origin of the receptors is an adult in good health.

The genes are TRBV5-1 and TRBJ1-2; TRBD1 matches at 8 bases. CDR1 is SGHRS and CDR2 is YFSETQ in the germline V gene. The CDR3 is 16 residues long. With V trimmed by 0 bases and J by 3 bases, 7 bases remained unmatched. The CDR3 loop is CASSLESGGAYYGYTF. For the CDR3, the DNA is TGCGCCAGCAGCTTGGAGTCAGGGGGCGCCTACTATGGCTACACCTTC.

This clone appeared a single time. This chain joins TRBV4-3 and TRBJ2-1; D not resolved. Germline CDR1 is LGHNA and CDR2 is YSLEER. Between the trimmed V and J ends, which lost 3 bases and 4 bases, there was a span of 19 bases. This CDR3 region has 17 residues. The CDR3 bases are TGCGCCAGCAGCCACGCCGGCATGGGCGGATTTTACAATGAGCAGTTCTTC. Its translation is CASSHAGMGGFYNEQFF.

The rearrangement joins TRBV6-2 or TRBV6-3 to TRBJ2-7; D is perhaps TRBD2 (6 bases). This CDR3 comprises 11 residues. CDR1 is MNHEY and CDR2 is SVGEGT in the germline V gene. The germline V and J ends were trimmed by 6 bases and 13 bases, with 16 bases remaining between them. Here the CDR3 reads CASSPGESSYF. CDR3 nucleotides: TGTGCCAGCAGCCCGGGGGAGTCTAGCTACTTC.

The rearrangement uses TRBV4-1 and TRBJ2-7, with 10 bases identical to TRBD1. Trimming took 4 bases from V and 4 from J; bases not matched to a gene: 7. Germline loops: CDR1 MGHRA, CDR2 YSYEKL. The CDR3 loop spans 15 amino acids. CDR3 coding DNA: TGCGCCAGCAGCCCTGGCCGGGACAGGGGTTACGAGCAGTACTTC. It specifies CASSPGRDRGYEQYF.

This clone was recorded only once. The chain links TRBV6-5 to TRBJ1-6; D unresolved. The germline CDR1 and CDR2 sequences are MNHEY and SVGAGI. The CDR3 runs to 13 residues. Trimming took off 7 bases at V and 7 bases at J, with 11 bases between the two ends. The CDR3 DNA reads as TGTGCCAGCATAAGCCCGGGGAATTCACCCCTCCACTTT. Its protein product is CASISPGNSPLHF.

The J gene is TRBJ1-4, the V gene TRBV6-5; D call uncertain. This CDR3 region has 15 residues. V dropped 2 bases and J dropped 0 bases, with 7 bases sitting between them. Germline CDR1 MNHEY, CDR2 SVGAGI. The CDR3 DNA reads TGTGCCAGCAGTTACGAGCCTGCAACTAATGAAAAACTGTTTTTT. This translates into CASSYEPATNEKLFF.

This chain joins TRBV12-5 and TRBJ2-7; TRBD2 might be the D (7 bases). Germline CDR1 LGHNT, CDR2 FRNRAP. V lost 9 bases to trimming and J lost 1 base, with 13 bases between them. The CDR3 is 13 residues long. In nucleotides, the CDR3 is TGTGCTAGCCTTGGGAGGGGGTCCTACGAGCAGTACTTC. It translates to CASLGRGSYEQYF.

V gene TRBV7-2 combines with J gene TRBJ2-5; 10 nucleotides agree with TRBD1. V was pared by 2 bases and J by 1 base, with 4 bases of the junction left unmatched. From germline, CDR1 is SGHTA and CDR2 FQGNSA. The CDR3 is made up of 16 amino acids. The CDR3 here is CASSLYDRGPQETQYF. The CDR3 DNA follows: TGTGCCAGCAGCTTATATGACAGGGGGCCCCAAGAGACCCAGTACTTC.

V and J are TRBV5-4 and TRBJ2-2; D uncertain. In germline, CDR1 is SGHNT, CDR2 YYREEE (reference sequence). V was clipped by 3 bases and J by 4 bases, with 10 bases between them. CDR3 length equals 14 residues. The CDR3 sequence: CASSSLQSTGELFF. CDR3 in DNA: TGTGCCAGCAGCTCCCTCCAAAGCACCGGGGAGCTGTTTTTT.

There are a few counts of this clone. This chain links TRBV7-6 with TRBJ2-7; TRBD2 agrees at 14 bases. Trimming removed 4 bases from V and 5 bases from J; junction bases left unmatched: 4. Germline CDR1 SGHVS, CDR2 FNYEAQ. The CDR3 length is 15 residues. As DNA, the CDR3 is TGTGCCAGCAGCTCACGACTAGCGGGGGGGCACGAGCAGTACTTC. Amino acid sequence: CASSSRLAGGHEQYF.

The chain links TRBV6-2 or TRBV6-3 to TRBJ1-2; D is possibly TRBD1 (5 bases). V dropped 2 bases and J dropped 4 bases, with 20 bases sitting between them. Germline V lookup: CDR1 MNHEY, CDR2 SVGEGT. The CDR3 covers 17 residues. CDR3 protein: CASSYKGLAGKAYGYTF. DNA of the CDR3: TGTGCCAGCAGTTACAAGGGTTTGGCAGGGAAGGCCTATGGCTACACCTTC.

DNA of the CDR3: TGTGCCAGCAGCCCAGGAGGGGATATAACTGAAGCTTTCTTT. Translated, it gives CASSPGGDITEAFF. The chain couples TRBV7-2 to TRBJ1-1; D perhaps matches TRBD1 (5 bases). In germline, CDR1 is SGHTA, CDR2 FQGNSA. The V gene lost 5 bases and the J gene lost 5 bases, with 15 bases spanning the gap. CDR3 size: 14 residues.

The chain carries TRBV30 and TRBJ1-6; 7 nucleotides line up with TRBD1. The CDR3 extends over 15 amino acids. Germline CDR1 GTSNPN, CDR2 SVGIG (reference sequence). Trimming removed 5 bases from V and 6 bases from J; junction bases left unmatched: 10. CDR3 nucleotides: TGTGCCTGGGGGAACAGGGGCTCCCTTAATTCACCCCTCCACTTT. This sequence encodes CAWGNRGSLNSPLHF.

The chain employs TRBV29-1 and TRBJ2-2; D call uncertain. The CDR3 extends over 11 amino acids. Germline CDR1 SQVTM, CDR2 ANQGSEA. V was trimmed by 5 bases and J by 6 bases, leaving 7 bases between them. In nucleotides, the CDR3 is TGCAGCGTTAGAAAGTCCGGGGAGCTGTTTTTT. Amino acid sequence: CSVRKSGELFF.

This chain joins TRBV30 and TRBJ1-2, with a tentative D call TRBD1 (5 bases). The V end was cut by 0 bases, the J end by 7 bases, with 12 bases between. The CDR3 is 13 residues long. Per the germline V gene, CDR1 is GTSNPN and CDR2 is SVGIG (reference sequence). CDR3: CAWSVGSGGGYTF. The CDR3 nucleotides are TGTGCCTGGAGTGTTGGCAGCGGGGGTGGCTACACCTTC.

V and J are TRBV19 and TRBJ1-1; D is perhaps TRBD1 (5 bases). This CDR3 is built from 13 residues. In germline, CDR1 is LNHDA, CDR2 SQIVND (reference sequence). V was cut by 9 bases and J by 5 bases, with 16 bases left in between. CDR3 in DNA: TGTGCCAGCTCCGCTCAGGGTCTTACTGAAGCTTTCTTT. It yields the protein CASSAQGLTEAFF.

As to this clone: This likely comes from a read error, as the CDR3 has no conserved phenylalanine or tryptophan at its end. The limits of the CDR3 on the DNA are not certain, so only TCRdb's listed CDR3 is given. The V and J genes are TRBV5-6 and TRBJ1-1; the D call in the table, TRBD1, was not verified against the DNA. Germline V gene sequence: CDR1 SGHDT, CDR2 YYEEEE. Ends included, the CDR3 has 13 residues. Here the CDR3 reads CASSLGTGGANLS.

V and J are TRBV6-5 and TRBJ1-3; TRBD1 aligns across 9 bases. V lost 6 bases, J lost 4 bases, and 1 base stayed unmatched. Germline CDR1 is MNHEY and CDR2 is SVGAGI. This CDR3 region has 13 residues. CDR3 in DNA: TGTGCCAGCAGCGGGACAGGGGGAAACACCATATATTTT. Translating gives CASSGTGGNTIYF.

This clone was detected only once. This chain connects TRBV18 to TRBJ1-1, with no clear D. The CDR3 covers 13 residues. Germline V lookup: CDR1 KGHSH, CDR2 LQKENI. The V end was cut by 6 bases, the J end by 4 bases, with 12 bases between. Here the CDR3 DNA reads TGTGCCAGCTCCCTAGGACTGGGCACTGAAGCTTTCTTT. It specifies CASSLGLGTEAFF.

This clone was observed a single time. The chain recombines TRBV10-3 with TRBJ2-1; a possible D gene is TRBD1 (5 bases). Trimming cost V 3 bases and J 5 bases, with 14 bases left between them. The germline gives CDR1 ENHRY, CDR2 SYGVKD. The CDR3 covers 15 residues. The CDR3 DNA reads TGTGCCATCAGTGACAGGGTTGGGCCCAACAATGAGCAGTTCTTC. It yields the protein CAISDRVGPNNEQFF.